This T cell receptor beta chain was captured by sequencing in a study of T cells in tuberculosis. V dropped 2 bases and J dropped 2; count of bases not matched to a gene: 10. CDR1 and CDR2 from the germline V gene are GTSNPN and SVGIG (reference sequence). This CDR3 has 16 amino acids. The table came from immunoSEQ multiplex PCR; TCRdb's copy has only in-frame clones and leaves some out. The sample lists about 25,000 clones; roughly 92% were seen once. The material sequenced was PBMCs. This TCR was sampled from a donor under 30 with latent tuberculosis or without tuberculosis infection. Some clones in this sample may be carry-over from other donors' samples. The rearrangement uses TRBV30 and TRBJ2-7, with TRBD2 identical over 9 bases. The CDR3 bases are TGTGCCTGGAGTACGGGTTCTAGCGGGGCAACCTACGAGCAGTACTTC. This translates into CAWSTGSSGATYEQYF.